This is a list of T cell receptor beta chains from one sample in a study of shared clonotypes between healthy human individuals. Repertoires were generated with immunoSEQ multiplex PCR, while TCRdb's copy carries only in-frame clones and drops some. The data hold around 700,000 clones, with less than 80% observed a single time. The sequenced sample was memory CD4+ T cells sorted from blood. The receptors were gathered from a woman in her twenties or thirties in good health. CDR3s include the opening cysteine and the closing phenylalanine or tryptophan. D genes are given only for firm matches. Not every row has a clone size; where given, it reads once, few, many or a size class.

TRBV6-4	many	.	TRBJ2-3	15	CASSDSTRGSDTQYF	TGTGCCAGCAGTGATTCGACGAGGGGTTCAGATACGCAGTATTTT
TRBV4-1	.	.	TRBJ1-2	16	CASSQAIGVENYGYTF	TGCGCCAGCAGCCAAGCGATCGGGGTGGAAAACTATGGCTACACCTTC
TRBV28	.	.	TRBJ2-4	14	CASSLTGAKNIQYF	TGTGCCAGCAGTTTAACTGGAGCCAAAAACATTCAGTACTTC
TRBV10-1	.	.	TRBJ1-2	12	CASSPGDYGYTF	TGCGCCAGCAGTCCAGGAGATTATGGCTACACCTTC
TRBV19	.	.	TRBJ1-2	14	CASRSSGVSYGYTF	TGTGCCAGTAGATCCTCAGGGGTTAGCTATGGCTACACCTTC
TRBV10-3	.	TRBD1	TRBJ1-5	16	CAISASDRGGDQPQHF	TGTGCCATCAGTGCCAGCGACAGGGGAGGGGATCAGCCCCAGCATTTT
TRBV5-4	.	.	TRBJ2-1	15	CASSLLAGTYNEQFF	TGTGCCAGCAGCTTGCTAGCAGGGACCTACAATGAGCAGTTCTTC
TRBV6-1	.	.	TRBJ1-5	14	CASSRTLSNQPQHF	TGTGCCAGCAGTAGGACACTTAGCAATCAGCCCCAGCATTTT
TRBV5-1	.	.	TRBJ1-4	14	CASSSTGLNEKLFF	TGCGCCAGCAGCTCGACAGGTCTTAATGAAAAACTGTTTTTT
TRBV4-1	once	.	TRBJ1-4	15	CASSQDDAGGEKLFF	TGCGCCAGCAGCCAAGATGACGCCGGTGGGGAAAAACTGTTTTTT
TRBV28	.	TRBD1	TRBJ1-2	16	CASSPTGTGFDEGYTF	TGTGCCAGCAGTCCTACCGGGACAGGGTTTGATGAAGGCTACACCTTC
TRBV5-4	.	.	TRBJ1-4	14	CASSLKGGNEKLFF	TGTGCCAGCAGCTTGAAAGGAGGCAATGAAAAACTGTTTTTT
TRBV18	.	.	TRBJ1-2	13	CASSQGNRYGYTF	TGTGCCAGCTCACAGGGGAACCGCTATGGCTACACCTTC
TRBV6-1	.	.	TRBJ2-2	15	CASSEAAANTGELFF	TGTGCCAGCAGTGAAGCAGCGGCGAACACCGGGGAGCTGTTTTTT
TRBV30	.	TRBD1	TRBJ2-7	14	CAWNTGTGNYEQYF	TGTGCCTGGAATACCGGGACAGGGAACTACGAGCAGTACTTC
TRBV11-2	.	TRBD2	TRBJ2-2	17	CASRVMAGGPITGELFF	TGTGCCAGCAGGGTTATGGCGGGGGGGCCGATCACCGGGGAGCTGTTTTTT
TRBV10-3	.	.	TRBJ1-5	14	CAIKGGQPNQPQHF	TGTGCCATCAAGGGAGGACAGCCCAATCAGCCCCAGCATTTT
TRBV5-1	few	.	TRBJ2-7	16	CASSLSYGAPSYEQYF	TGCGCCAGCAGCTTAAGTTACGGGGCCCCCTCCTACGAGCAGTACTTC
TRBV14	.	TRBD2	TRBJ2-3	18	CASSQPGLAGGNGDTQYF	TGTGCCAGCAGCCAACCGGGACTAGCGGGAGGAAACGGGGATACGCAGTATTTT
TRBV6-6	.	TRBD1	TRBJ2-7	14	CASSAGTGSYEQYF	TGTGCCAGCAGCGCCGGGACAGGGAGCTACGAGCAGTACTTC
TRBV7-2	.	.	TRBJ2-5	13	CASSLSIVETQYF	TGTGCCAGCAGCTTATCGATTGTAGAGACCCAGTACTTC
TRBV19	.	TRBD1	TRBJ1-6	16	CASSNVDRRYNSPLHF	TGTGCCAGTAGTAACGTGGACAGGCGCTATAATTCACCCCTCCACTTT
TRBV18	.	TRBD1	TRBJ2-1	14	CASSPDRVYNEQFF	TGTGCCAGCTCACCCGACAGGGTCTACAATGAGCAGTTCTTC
TRBV7-2	many	.	TRBJ2-1	14	CASSLSSVYNEQFF	TGTGCCAGCAGCTTATCTTCTGTTTATAATGAGCAGTTCTTC
TRBV7-2	.	.	TRBJ2-1	16	CASSPTVLVPYNEQFF	TGTGCCAGCAGCCCGACAGTATTGGTCCCGTACAATGAGCAGTTCTTC
TRBV18	few	TRBD1	TRBJ2-7	15	CASSAAPGGSYEQYF	TGTGCCAGCTCAGCAGCCCCAGGGGGCTCCTACGAGCAGTACTTC
TRBV6-6	.	TRBD1	TRBJ1-3	15	CASGLKPGQGNTIYF	TGTGCCAGCGGTTTAAAGCCGGGACAGGGAAACACCATATATTTT
TRBV6-6	.	.	TRBJ1-1	14	CASRRGDGGTEAFF	TGTGCCAGCAGGCGGGGGGATGGTGGCACTGAAGCTTTCTTT
TRBV28	.	TRBD1	TRBJ1-5	15	CASSPAGGFNQPQHF	TGTGCCAGCAGTCCCGCAGGGGGCTTCAATCAGCCCCAGCATTTT
TRBV28	.	.	TRBJ1-1	12	CASSPLSPEAFF	TGTGCCAGCAGTCCCTTAAGTCCTGAAGCTTTCTTT
TRBV27	.	.	TRBJ2-2	14	CASSLSIVTGELFF	TGTGCCAGCAGTTTAAGCATTGTCACCGGGGAGCTGTTTTTT
TRBV11-2	few	TRBD1	TRBJ1-2	16	CASSAPDRGLRYGYTF	TGTGCCAGCAGCGCCCCCGACAGGGGCCTTCGATATGGCTACACCTTC
TRBV7-2	few	.	TRBJ1-2	14	CASSPLRGAYGYTF	TGTGCCAGCAGCCCGCTCAGGGGTGCCTATGGCTACACCTTC
TRBV19	.	TRBD1	TRBJ2-7	14	CASSKQGGPYEQYF	TGTGCCAGTAGTAAACAGGGGGGACCCTACGAGCAGTACTTC
TRBV2	.	TRBD2	TRBJ2-1	14	CASGRLAGDNEQFF	TGTGCCAGCGGCCGACTAGCGGGAGACAATGAGCAGTTCTTC
TRBV28	.	.	TRBJ2-5	15	CASSLWQGGQETQYF	TGTGCCAGCAGTTTATGGCAGGGGGGTCAAGAGACCCAGTACTTC
TRBV15	.	TRBD1	TRBJ1-1	13	CATADRMNTEAFF	TGTGCCACCGCGGACAGGATGAACACTGAAGCTTTCTTT
TRBV4-1	.	.	TRBJ1-2	15	CASSQDSRANYGYTF	TGCGCCAGCAGCCAAGATTCCAGAGCTAACTATGGCTACACCTTC
TRBV10-1	few	.	TRBJ1-5	13	CASSAGAHGPQHF	TGCGCCAGCAGCGCAGGGGCCCATGGGCCCCAGCATTTT
TRBV25-1	.	.	TRBJ2-1	15	CASTPGGGGRNEQFF	TGTGCCAGCACCCCCGGGGGCGGGGGTCGGAATGAGCAGTTCTTC
TRBV6-5	.	.	TRBJ2-3	14	CASRRAGGTDTQYF	TGTGCCAGCAGGAGGGCAGGGGGCACAGATACGCAGTATTTT
TRBV19	.	.	TRBJ2-2	13	CASSIADTGELFF	TGTGCCAGTAGTATAGCCGACACCGGGGAGCTGTTTTTT
TRBV5-1	.	.	TRBJ2-7	14	CASSLESAFYEQYF	TGCGCCAGCAGCTTAGAGAGTGCTTTCTACGAGCAGTACTTC
TRBV6-6	.	TRBD1	TRBJ2-7	14	CASAPWDSLYEQYF	TGTGCCAGCGCTCCCTGGGACAGTCTCTACGAGCAGTACTTC
TRBV5-4	.	.	TRBJ2-7	15	CASSLGQGISYEQYF	TGTGCCAGCAGCTTGGGGCAGGGAATCTCCTACGAGCAGTACTTC
TRBV15	.	.	TRBJ1-1	16	CATSILDTTLNTEAFF	TGTGCCACCTCCATCTTGGACACAACATTGAACACTGAAGCTTTCTTT
TRBV4-2	once	TRBD2	TRBJ2-7	17	CASSQAGLAGGGHEQYF	TGTGCCAGCAGCCAAGCGGGACTAGCGGGAGGCGGCCACGAGCAGTACTTC
TRBV28	once	.	TRBJ2-3	13	CASSPPRADTQYF	TGTGCCAGCAGTCCCCCCCGGGCAGATACGCAGTATTTT
TRBV10-3	.	.	TRBJ1-2	14	CAISESLTDYGYTF	TGTGCCATCAGTGAGTCATTGACAGACTATGGCTACACCTTC
TRBV2	.	.	TRBJ1-2	14	CASSERFLGGGYTF	TGTGCCAGCAGTGAACGGTTTTTGGGCGGTGGCTACACCTTC
TRBV6-1	.	.	TRBJ1-2	14	CASSRDSQLYGYTF	TGTGCCAGCAGTCGCGACAGCCAACTCTATGGCTACACCTTC
TRBV5-1	.	.	TRBJ1-1	15	CASSLVGDRYTEAFF	TGCGCCAGCAGCTTGGTGGGGGACCGGTACACTGAAGCTTTCTTT
TRBV5-1	.	.	TRBJ2-1	14	CASTPQSSYNEQFF	TGCGCCAGCACTCCCCAAAGCTCCTACAATGAGCAGTTCTTC
TRBV6-6	.	.	TRBJ1-4	12	CASRREQEKLFF	TGTGCCAGCAGAAGGGAGCAAGAAAAACTGTTTTTT
TRBV7-8	.	.	TRBJ2-7	13	CASSTGPSYELYF	TGTGCCAGCAGCACGGGACCATCATACGAGCTGTACTTC
TRBV2	.	TRBD1	TRBJ2-7	16	CASTAAGTGFNYEQYF	TGTGCCAGCACCGCCGCCGGGACAGGGTTTAACTACGAGCAGTACTTC
TRBV28	few	.	TRBJ2-7	11	CASSLWGEQYF	TGTGCCAGCAGTTTATGGGGCGAGCAGTACTTC
TRBV25-1	.	.	TRBJ1-2	13	CASSASRAAGYTF	TGTGCCAGCAGTGCTAGCAGGGCGGCTGGCTACACCTTC
TRBV19	.	TRBD1	TRBJ2-2	16	CASSLHGQGVFGELFF	TGTGCCAGTAGTTTACACGGACAGGGGGTTTTCGGGGAGCTGTTTTTT
TRBV5-1	.	TRBD2	TRBJ2-3	14	CASATAGEADTQYF	TGCGCCAGCGCCACGGCGGGAGAGGCAGATACGCAGTATTTT